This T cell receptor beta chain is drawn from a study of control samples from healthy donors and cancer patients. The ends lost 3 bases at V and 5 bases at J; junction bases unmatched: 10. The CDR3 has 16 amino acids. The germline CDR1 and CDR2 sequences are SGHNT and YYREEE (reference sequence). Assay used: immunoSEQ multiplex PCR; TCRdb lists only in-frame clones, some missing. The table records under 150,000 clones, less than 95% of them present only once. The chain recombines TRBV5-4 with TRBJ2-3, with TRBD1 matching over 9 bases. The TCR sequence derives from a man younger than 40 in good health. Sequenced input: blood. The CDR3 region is CASSSGIQGAIDTQYF. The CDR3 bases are TGTGCCAGCAGCTCGGGGATACAGGGGGCGATAGATACGCAGTATTTT.